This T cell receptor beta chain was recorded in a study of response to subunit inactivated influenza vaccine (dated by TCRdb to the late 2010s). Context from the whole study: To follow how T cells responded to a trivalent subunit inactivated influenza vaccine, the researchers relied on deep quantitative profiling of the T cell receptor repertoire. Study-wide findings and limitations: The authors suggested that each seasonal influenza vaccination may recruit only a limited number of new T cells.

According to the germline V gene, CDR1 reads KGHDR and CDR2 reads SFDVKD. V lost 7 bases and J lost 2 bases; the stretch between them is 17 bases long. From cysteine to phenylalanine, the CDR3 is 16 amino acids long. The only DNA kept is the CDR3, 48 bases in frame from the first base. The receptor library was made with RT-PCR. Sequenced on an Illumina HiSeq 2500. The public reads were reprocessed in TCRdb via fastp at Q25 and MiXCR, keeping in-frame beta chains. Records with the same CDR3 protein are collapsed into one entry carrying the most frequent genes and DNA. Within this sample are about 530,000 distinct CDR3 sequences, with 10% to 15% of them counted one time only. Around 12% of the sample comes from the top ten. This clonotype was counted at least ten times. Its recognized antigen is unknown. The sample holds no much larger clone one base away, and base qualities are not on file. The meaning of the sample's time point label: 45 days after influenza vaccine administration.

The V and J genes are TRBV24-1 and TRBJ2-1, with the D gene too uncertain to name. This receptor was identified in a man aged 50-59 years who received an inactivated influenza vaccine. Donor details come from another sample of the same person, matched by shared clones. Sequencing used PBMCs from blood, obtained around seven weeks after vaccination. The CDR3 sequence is CATSPPSAGTYNEQFF. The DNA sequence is TGTGCCACCAGCCCCCCCTCCGCTGGCACCTACAATGAGCAGTTCTTC.